This TCR beta chain was sequenced during a study of cytomegalovirus exposure and HLA in healthy donors. Sequenced by immunoSEQ multiplex PCR; TCRdb stores in-frame clones only, minus some. The sample yields around 300,000 clones, 80% to 90% seen once. Trimming at V came to 7 bases and at J to 3 bases, leaving 3 bases not matched to a gene. The CDR3 is 13 amino acids. In germline, CDR1 is MDHEN, CDR2 SYDVKM. The sample taken for sequencing was PBMCs. The rearrangement links TRBV28 to TRBJ2-7, with 10 nucleotides matching TRBD1. This receptor was identified in a woman aged 18-29 years in good health and CMV-seronegative. The CDR3 spells CASIGQGVYEQYF. DNA for the CDR3: TGTGCCAGCATAGGACAGGGGGTCTACGAGCAGTACTTC.